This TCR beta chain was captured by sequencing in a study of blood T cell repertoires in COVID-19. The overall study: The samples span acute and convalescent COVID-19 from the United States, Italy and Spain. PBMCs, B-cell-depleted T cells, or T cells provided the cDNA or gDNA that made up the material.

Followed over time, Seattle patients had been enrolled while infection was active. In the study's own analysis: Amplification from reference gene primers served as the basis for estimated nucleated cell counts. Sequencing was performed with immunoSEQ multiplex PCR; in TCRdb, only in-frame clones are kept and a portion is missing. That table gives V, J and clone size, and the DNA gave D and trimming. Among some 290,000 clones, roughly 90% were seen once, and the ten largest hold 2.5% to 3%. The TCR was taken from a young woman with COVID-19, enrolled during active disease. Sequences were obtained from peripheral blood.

In DNA form, the CDR3 reads TGTGCCAGCTCACCGACAGGGACCAATCAGCCCCAGCATTTT. Its protein product is CASSPTGTNQPQHF. The chain has TRBV18 and TRBJ1-5; 7 nucleotides align to TRBD1. The ends lost 3 bases at V and 3 bases at J; junction bases unmatched: 2. The CDR3 contains 14 residues. Germline V CDR1 and CDR2: KGHSH, LQKENI.